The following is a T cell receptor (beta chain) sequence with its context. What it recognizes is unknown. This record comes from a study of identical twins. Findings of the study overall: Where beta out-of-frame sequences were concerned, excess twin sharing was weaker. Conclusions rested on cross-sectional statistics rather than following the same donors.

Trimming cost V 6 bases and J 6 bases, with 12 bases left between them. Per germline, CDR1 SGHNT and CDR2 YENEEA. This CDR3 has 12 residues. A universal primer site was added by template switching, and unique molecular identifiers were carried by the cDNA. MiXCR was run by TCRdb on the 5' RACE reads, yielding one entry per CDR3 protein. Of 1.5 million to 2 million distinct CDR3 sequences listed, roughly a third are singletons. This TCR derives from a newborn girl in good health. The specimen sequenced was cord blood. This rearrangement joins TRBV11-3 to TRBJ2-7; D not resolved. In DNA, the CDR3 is TGTGCCAGCAGTAAGATGGTTGGCGAGCAGTACTTC. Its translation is CASSKMVGEQYF.